A selection of T cell receptor beta chains follows, all from one sample in a study of blood T cell repertoires in COVID-19. Some clones are missing from TCRdb's copy, which holds only in-frame ones; the method was immunoSEQ multiplex PCR. This sample has 200,000 to 250,000 clones, with under 90% found just once. Sequencing was done on a sample of peripheral blood. These receptors originate from an elderly woman with COVID-19, enrolled during active disease. Each CDR3 is given without its conserved first and last residue.

j_gene,v_gene,CDR3aa
TRBJ2-7,TRBV5-1,ASSQGTGANEQY
TRBJ1-5,TRBV6-4,ASRQDRGREQPQH
TRBJ2-2,TRBV5-1,ASSLMTGDTGELF
TRBJ2-7,TRBV4-2,ASSQDPLRGYEQY
TRBJ2-7,TRBV18,ASSPSGISSYEQY
TRBJ1-3,TRBV5-8,ASSRGGGGLGNTIY
TRBJ1-2,TRBV4-1,ASSQARTGTGSYT
TRBJ2-2,TRBV3-1/TRBV3-2,ASSRLAGVSNTGELF
TRBJ1-1,TRBV5-1,ASSELQNTEAF
TRBJ2-1,TRBV7-3,ASSAAEGTYNEQF
TRBJ2-1,TRBV3-1/TRBV3-2,AIGTGVSYEQF
TRBJ1-2,TRBV28,ASSGVLGLGRGNYGYT
TRBJ2-3,TRBV4-1,ASSSRYGLGTDTQY
TRBJ1-2,TRBV5-1,ASSKDRDTNGYT
TRBJ2-1,TRBV19,ASSMGAMVQF
TRBJ2-3,TRBV21-1,ASSTLDRDRPDTQY
TRBJ1-2,TRBV7-8,ASSSRDRGNGYT
TRBJ1-4,TRBV29-1,SVNSGDEKLF
TRBJ1-2,TRBV15,ATSTYGGGGYGYT
TRBJ2-1,TRBV28,ASSSSSGRGSNEQF
TRBJ1-5,TRBV3-1/TRBV3-2,ASSQGWTGRGDQPQH
TRBJ1-4,TRBV7-9,ASSLAGYEKLF
TRBJ1-5,TRBV19,ASSPDRGRHQPQH
TRBJ2-5,TRBV5-1,ASSLEASGIQETQY
TRBJ1-2,TRBV20-1,SALGYT
TRBJ2-1,TRBV5-1,ASSLGPGQNEQF
TRBJ2-7,TRBV18,ASSPSSPNLSYEQY
TRBJ2-2,TRBV29-1,SAKEHRGTGELF
TRBJ2-5,TRBV2,ASSANSGETQY
TRBJ2-7,TRBV7-2,ASSLGGETGTYEQY
TRBJ1-4,TRBV6-5,ASRPRPSANEKLF
TRBJ1-6,TRBV28,ASVLGQGTSPLH
TRBJ2-3,TRBV5-4,ASSFIGDTQY
TRBJ1-4,TRBV6-1,ASSEITGTGKLF